Shown below are 12 T cell receptor beta chains from a single sample sequenced in a study of blood T cell repertoires in COVID-19. The data were produced by immunoSEQ multiplex PCR, yet TCRdb's version contains in-frame clones alone and is incomplete. Here the sample spans tens of thousands of clones, roughly 86% being singletons. Sequenced: peripheral blood. These receptors all stem from a woman over 75 with acute or convalescent COVID-19.

This clone occurred a few times. This chain joins TRBV3-1 (or the pseudogene TRBV3-2) and TRBJ1-2; D gene ambiguous. Germline CDR1 is LGHDT and CDR2 is YNNKEL (reference sequence). The CDR3 extends over 16 amino acids. V lost 0 bases to trimming and J lost 8 bases, with 19 bases between them. This chain's CDR3 is CASSQDLRTPRGGYTF. Here the CDR3 DNA reads TGTGCCAGCAGCCAAGATCTTCGGACCCCCCGAGGGGGCTACACCTTC.

This chain links TRBV5-4 with TRBJ1-2; weak D call: TRBD1 (5 bases). The V gene lost 1 base and the J gene lost 8 bases, with 12 bases spanning the gap. There are 13 residues in the CDR3. CDR1 SGHNT and CDR2 YYREEE come from the germline V gene (reference sequence). The DNA for the CDR3 is TGTGCCAGCAGCTTGTCCAGGGCTTGGGGCTACACCTTC. Protein sequence: CASSLSRAWGYTF.

The chain joins TRBV14 to TRBJ2-5; D perhaps matches TRBD1 (6 bases). CDR3 size: 19 residues. The V gene's germline CDR1 is SGHDN and CDR2 FVKESK. V was cut by 3 bases and J by 5 bases, with 28 bases left in between. The CDR3 sequence is CASSQPRFGSTGWRETQYF. The CDR3 DNA is TGTGCCAGCAGCCAGCCAAGGTTTGGATCGACAGGTTGGCGGGAGACCCAGTACTTC.

The gene calls are TRBV5-1 and TRBJ2-2, with 10 bases fitting TRBD2. Germline CDR1 SGHRS, CDR2 YFSETQ. The trim removed 3 bases at V and 0 bases at J, leaving 2 bases unmatched. The CDR3 is 16 residues long. CDR3 sequence reads: CASSYTSGTNTGELFF. The CDR3 DNA follows: TGCGCCAGCAGCTATACTAGCGGGACGAACACCGGGGAGCTGTTTTTT.

V is TRBV27 and J is TRBJ2-7, with 13 nucleotides matching TRBD2. CDR1 MNHEY and CDR2 SMNVEV come from the germline V gene (reference sequence). The CDR3 is 17 residues long. The V and J ends lost 8 bases and 2 bases, in that order; junction bases with no gene match: 12. The CDR3 sequence: CASGSVTSGRSPYEQYF. The CDR3 DNA reads TGTGCCAGCGGTTCGGTGACTAGCGGGAGGTCCCCCTACGAGCAGTACTTC.

V usage is TRBV2 and J usage is TRBJ2-7; 9 nucleotides agree with TRBD1. In germline, CDR1 is SNHLY, CDR2 FYNNEI. V lost 7 bases, J lost 5 bases, and 18 bases stayed unmatched. The CDR3 has 17 residues. For the CDR3, the DNA is TGTGCCAGCAAGGCATCAATCCGGGACAGGGTATCCCACGAGCAGTACTTC. This codes for CASKASIRDRVSHEQYF.

V is TRBV7-2 and J is TRBJ2-2, with a tentative D call TRBD1 (5 bases). The V end lost 5 bases, the J end lost 5 bases, and 9 bases lay between the germline ends. Germline CDR1 is SGHTA and CDR2 is FQGNSA. This CDR3 has 13 residues. The CDR3 reads CASSLRQTGELFF. The CDR3 DNA follows: TGTGCCAGCAGCCTGCGACAGACCGGGGAGCTGTTTTTT.

The gene calls are TRBV28 and TRBJ1-2, with D hard to call. The CDR3 is 15 amino acids. Germline V gives CDR1 MDHEN, CDR2 SYDVKM. V was trimmed by 5 bases and J by 0 bases, leaving 13 bases between them. CDR3 sequence (DNA): TGTGCCAGCAGTCCCGGTACGGGAGCTAACTATGGCTACACCTTC. Its protein is CASSPGTGANYGYTF.

V and J are TRBV18 and TRBJ2-7; weak D call: TRBD2 (5 bases). Germline CDR1 KGHSH, CDR2 LQKENI. The CDR3 has 15 amino acids. V was trimmed by 2 bases and J by 6 bases, leaving 17 bases between them. The CDR3 region has the DNA TGTGCCAGCTCACCAAGAAGACTACCCGACGGCGAGCAGTACTTC. It is translated as CASSPRRLPDGEQYF.

The chain links TRBV28 to TRBJ2-2; D is unresolved. V lost 3 bases to trimming and J lost 4 bases, with 9 bases between them. The CDR3 length is 14 residues. CDR1 is MDHEN and CDR2 is SYDVKM in the germline V gene. The CDR3 coding sequence is TGTGCCAGCAGTTTTTTGGCAAGCACCGGGGAGCTGTTTTTT. Amino acid sequence: CASSFLASTGELFF.

The rearrangement joins TRBV5-1 to TRBJ2-1, with 12 bases identical to TRBD2. J was trimmed by 3 bases and V by 4 bases; bases with no gene match: 5. The CDR3 is 16 amino acids. The germline V gene encodes CDR1 SGHRS and CDR2 YFSETQ. In DNA, the CDR3 is TGCGCCAGCAGCGGCAGGACTAGCGGGGACTACAATGAGCAGTTCTTC. Translated: CASSGRTSGDYNEQFF.

Here the CDR3 reads CASSLSRTRTTTYEQFF. CDR3 bases: TGTGCCAGCAGTTTATCCCGGACTAGAACCACGACCTATGAGCAGTTCTTC. V usage is TRBV27 and J usage is TRBJ2-1, with TRBD2 identical over 7 bases. Germline trimming cut 0 bases from V and 8 bases from J; bases unmatched to any gene: 13. Germline lookup yields CDR1 MNHEY and CDR2 SMNVEV (reference sequence). The CDR3 spans 17 residues.